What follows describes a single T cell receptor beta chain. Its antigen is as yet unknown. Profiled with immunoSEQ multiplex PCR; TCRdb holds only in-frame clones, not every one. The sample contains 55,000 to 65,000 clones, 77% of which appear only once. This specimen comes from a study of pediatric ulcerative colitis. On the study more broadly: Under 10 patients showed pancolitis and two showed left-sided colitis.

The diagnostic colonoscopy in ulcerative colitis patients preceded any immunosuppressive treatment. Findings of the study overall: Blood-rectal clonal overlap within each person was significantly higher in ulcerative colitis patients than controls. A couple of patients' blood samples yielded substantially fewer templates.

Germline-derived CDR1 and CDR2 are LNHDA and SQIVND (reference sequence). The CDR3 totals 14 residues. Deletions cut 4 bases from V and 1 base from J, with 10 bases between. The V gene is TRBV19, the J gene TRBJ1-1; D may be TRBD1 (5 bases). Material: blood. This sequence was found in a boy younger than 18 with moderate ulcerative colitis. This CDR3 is CASSRGNSNTEAFF. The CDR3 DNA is TGTGCCAGTAGTAGGGGCAACTCGAACACTGAAGCTTTCTTT.